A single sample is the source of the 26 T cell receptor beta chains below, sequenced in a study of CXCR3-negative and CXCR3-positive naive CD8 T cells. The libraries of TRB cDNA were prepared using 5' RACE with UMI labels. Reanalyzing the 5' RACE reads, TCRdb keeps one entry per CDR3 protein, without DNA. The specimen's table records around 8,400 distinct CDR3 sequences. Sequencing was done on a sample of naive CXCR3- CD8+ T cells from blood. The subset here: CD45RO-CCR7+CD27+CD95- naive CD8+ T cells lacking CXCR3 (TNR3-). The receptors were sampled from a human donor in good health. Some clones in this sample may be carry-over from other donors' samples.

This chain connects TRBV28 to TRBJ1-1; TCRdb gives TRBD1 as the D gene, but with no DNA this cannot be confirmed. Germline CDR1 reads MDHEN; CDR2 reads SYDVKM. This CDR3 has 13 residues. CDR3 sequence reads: CASSQGLYTEAFF.

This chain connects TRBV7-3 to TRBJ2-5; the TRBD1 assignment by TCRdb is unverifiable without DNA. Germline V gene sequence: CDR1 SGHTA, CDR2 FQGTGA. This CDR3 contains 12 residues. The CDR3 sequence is CASSTGGETQYF.

Here the CDR3 reads CASSWGEGAVAKQFF. The rearrangement joins TRBV7-6 to TRBJ2-1; the D call of TRBD2 rests on TCRdb alone, since no DNA is present to check it. The CDR3 has 15 amino acids. Germline V gene data show CDR1 as SGHVS and CDR2 as FNYEAQ.

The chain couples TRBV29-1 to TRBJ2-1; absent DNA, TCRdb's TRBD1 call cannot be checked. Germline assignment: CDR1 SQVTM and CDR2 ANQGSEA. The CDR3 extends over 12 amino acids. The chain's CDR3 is CSVTTTGQAQFF.

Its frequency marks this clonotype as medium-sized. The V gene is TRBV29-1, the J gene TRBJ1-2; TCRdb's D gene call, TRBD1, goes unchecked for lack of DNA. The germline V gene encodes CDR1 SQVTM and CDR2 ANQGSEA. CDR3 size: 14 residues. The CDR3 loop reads CSINPGEYNYGYTF.

CDR3 loop: CASRGRPGNEQFF. The chain has TRBV28 and TRBJ2-1; TCRdb outputs TRBD1, but without DNA this stays unchecked. CDR1 is MDHEN and CDR2 is SYDVKM in the germline V gene. There are 13 residues in the CDR3.

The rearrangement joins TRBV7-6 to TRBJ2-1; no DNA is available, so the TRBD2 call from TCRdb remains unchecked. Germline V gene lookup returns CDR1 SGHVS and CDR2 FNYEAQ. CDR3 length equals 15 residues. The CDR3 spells CASSASGRAANEQFF.

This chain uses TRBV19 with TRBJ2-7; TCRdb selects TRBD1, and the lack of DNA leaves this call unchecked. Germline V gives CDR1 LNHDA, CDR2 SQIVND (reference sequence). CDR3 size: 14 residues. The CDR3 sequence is CASSFGQGTYEQYF.

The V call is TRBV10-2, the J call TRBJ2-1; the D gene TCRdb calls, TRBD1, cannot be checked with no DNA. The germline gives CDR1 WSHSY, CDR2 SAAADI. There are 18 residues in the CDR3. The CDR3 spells CASSEEVAGPGFYNEQFF.

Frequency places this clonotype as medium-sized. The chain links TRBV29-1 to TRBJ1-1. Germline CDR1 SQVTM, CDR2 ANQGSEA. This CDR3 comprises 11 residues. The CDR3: CSVDRYTEAFF.

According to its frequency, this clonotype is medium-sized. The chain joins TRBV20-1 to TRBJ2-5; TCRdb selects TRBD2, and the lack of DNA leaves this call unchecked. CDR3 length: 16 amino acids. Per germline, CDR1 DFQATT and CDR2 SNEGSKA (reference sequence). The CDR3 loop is CSAAEWVAGVGETQYF.

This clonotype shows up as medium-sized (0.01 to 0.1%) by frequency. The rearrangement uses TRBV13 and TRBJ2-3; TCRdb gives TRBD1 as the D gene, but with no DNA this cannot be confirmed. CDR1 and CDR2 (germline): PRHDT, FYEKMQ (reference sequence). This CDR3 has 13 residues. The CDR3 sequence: CASKGARPDTQYF.

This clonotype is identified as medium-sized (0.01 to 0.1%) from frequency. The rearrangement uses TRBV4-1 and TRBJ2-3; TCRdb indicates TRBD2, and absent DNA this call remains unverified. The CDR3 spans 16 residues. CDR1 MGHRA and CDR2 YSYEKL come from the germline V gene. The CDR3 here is CASSQVAGVNPDTQYF.

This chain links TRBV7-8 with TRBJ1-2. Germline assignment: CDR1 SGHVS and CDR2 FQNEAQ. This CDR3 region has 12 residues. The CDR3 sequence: CASSLGAADPTF.

CDR3 loop: CSVVLHGGFDF. The rearrangement joins TRBV29-1 to TRBJ1-1; TCRdb calls TRBD1, which cannot be checked without DNA. Germline loops: CDR1 SQVTM, CDR2 ANQGSEA. CDR3 length equals 11 residues.

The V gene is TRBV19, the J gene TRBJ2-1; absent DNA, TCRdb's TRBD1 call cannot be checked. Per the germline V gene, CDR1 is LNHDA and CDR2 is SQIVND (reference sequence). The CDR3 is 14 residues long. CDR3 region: CASDGGVGYNEQFF.

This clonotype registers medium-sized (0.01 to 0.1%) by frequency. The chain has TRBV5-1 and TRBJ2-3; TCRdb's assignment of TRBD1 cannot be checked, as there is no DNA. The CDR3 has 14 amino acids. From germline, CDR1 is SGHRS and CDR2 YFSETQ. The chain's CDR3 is CASEPGTGADTQYF.

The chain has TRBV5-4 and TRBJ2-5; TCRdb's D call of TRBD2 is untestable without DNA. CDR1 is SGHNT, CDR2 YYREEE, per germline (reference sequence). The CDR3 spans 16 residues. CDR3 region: CASTHGLAGVQETQYF.

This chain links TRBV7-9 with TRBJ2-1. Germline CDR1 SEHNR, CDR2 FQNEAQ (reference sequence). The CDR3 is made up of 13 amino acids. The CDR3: CASTTDLLDEQFF.

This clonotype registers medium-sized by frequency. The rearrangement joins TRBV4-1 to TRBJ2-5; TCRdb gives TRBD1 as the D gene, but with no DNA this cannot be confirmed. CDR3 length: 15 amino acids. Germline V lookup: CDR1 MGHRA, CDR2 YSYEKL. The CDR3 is CASSQEGRGRETQYF.

The CDR3 spells CASSQGGNQPQHF. V gene TRBV13 combines with J gene TRBJ1-5; TCRdb indicates TRBD1, and absent DNA this call remains unverified. From germline, CDR1 is PRHDT and CDR2 FYEKMQ (reference sequence). The CDR3 totals 13 residues.

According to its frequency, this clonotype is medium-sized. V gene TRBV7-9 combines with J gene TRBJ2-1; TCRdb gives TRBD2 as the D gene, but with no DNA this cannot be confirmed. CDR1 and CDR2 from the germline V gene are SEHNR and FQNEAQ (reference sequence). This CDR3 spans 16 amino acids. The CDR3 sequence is CASSSPLTSGGNEQFF.

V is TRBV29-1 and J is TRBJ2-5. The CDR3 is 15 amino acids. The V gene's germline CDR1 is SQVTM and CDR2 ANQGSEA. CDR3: CSVEDLGTAGGTQYF.

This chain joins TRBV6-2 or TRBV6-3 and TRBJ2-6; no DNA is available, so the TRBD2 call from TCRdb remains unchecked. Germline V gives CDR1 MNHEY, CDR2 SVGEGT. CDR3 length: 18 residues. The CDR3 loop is CASSPRGGKEAGANVLTF.

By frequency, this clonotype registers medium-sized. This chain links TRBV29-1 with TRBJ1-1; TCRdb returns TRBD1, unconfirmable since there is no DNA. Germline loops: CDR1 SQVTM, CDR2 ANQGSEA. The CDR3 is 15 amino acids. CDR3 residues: CSVEPGRGRPTEAFF.

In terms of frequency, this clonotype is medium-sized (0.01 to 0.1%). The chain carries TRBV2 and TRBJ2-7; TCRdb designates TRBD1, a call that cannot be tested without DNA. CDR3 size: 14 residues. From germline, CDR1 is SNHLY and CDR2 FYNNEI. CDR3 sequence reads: CASSDPGQLYEQYF.